A selection of T cell receptor beta chains follows, all from one sample in a study of CD8+CD57+ T cells in acquired aplastic anemia. TCRdb re-called the reads through MiXCR, storing one row per CDR3 protein. The repertoire consists of a few hundred thousand distinct CDR3 sequences, with around 30% occurring once and the leading ten covering under 0.95%. What was sequenced was sorted CD4+, CD8+, or CD8+CD57+ T cells (not recorded which) from PBMCs. The receptors stem from a human donor with aplastic anemia. The CDR3 runs from the conserved cysteine through the conserved F or W. The order of the fields is CDR3 DNA, CDR3 protein, clone size, V gene, J gene, D gene. D genes are given only for firm matches. The size field is filled for only some rows; it gives once, few, many or a size class.

TGTGCCAGCAGCGCAATTCCCGGGACGGAAGAGACCCAGTACTTC,CASSAIPGTEETQYF,many,TRBV9,TRBJ2-5,.
TGCGCCAGCAGCCAAGCACAGGCGCTTCCCTATGGCTACACCTTC,CASSQAQALPYGYTF,few,TRBV4-1,TRBJ1-2,.
TGTGCCATCAGTGACAGGGTCGCCACTGAAGCTAACTATGGCTACACCTTC,CAISDRVATEANYGYTF,.,TRBV10-3,TRBJ1-2,.
TGTACCACTACACTAGGACACTCCCAAGAGACCCAGTACTTC,CTTTLGHSQETQYF,.,TRBV10-3,TRBJ2-5,.
TGTGCCAGCAGGGCCTGGCGGGAATACACCGGGGAGCTGTTTTTT,CASRAWREYTGELFF,many,TRBV2,TRBJ2-2,.
TGTGCCAGCAGCCAAGCCGCAGGTCAGGTTGGCTACACCTTC,CASSQAAGQVGYTF,.,TRBV7-2,TRBJ1-2,.
TGCGCCAGCAGCCAAGTCCTAGCAACCGGGGAGCTGTTTTTT,CASSQVLATGELFF,few,TRBV4-3,TRBJ2-2,.
TGTGCCAGCAGCTCAAGGTTCGGGAATCAGCCCCAGCATTTT,CASSSRFGNQPQHF,many,TRBV7-2,TRBJ1-5,.
TGTGCCAGCAGCCAAGGCTCCGGAGGCTACACCTTC,CASSQGSGGYTF,.,TRBV3-1,TRBJ1-2,.
TGTGCCAGCAGTGAAGTGTGGGGCTACACCTTC,CASSEVWGYTF,.,TRBV6-1,TRBJ1-2,.
TGTGCCGGCAGTTTCGGGGGGGCTGAGGCAGATACGCAGTATTTT,CAGSFGGAEADTQYF,.,TRBV7-3,TRBJ2-3,TRBD2
TGTGCCAGTAGGACTAGCGGGGGGTGGAACACCGGGGAGCTGTTTTTT,CASRTSGGWNTGELFF,few,TRBV19,TRBJ2-2,TRBD2
TGCGCCAGCAGCTCTTGGACTAGCGGGACCGACTCCGGGGAGCTGTCTTTT,CASSSWTSGTDSGELSF,.,TRBV5-1,TRBJ2-2,TRBD2
TGTGCCTGGAGTGTAAATTCACCCCTCCACTTT,CAWSVNSPLHF,few,TRBV30,TRBJ1-6,.
TGTGCCAGCAGTTTCTCTAGCTACAATGAGCAGTTCTTC,CASSFSSYNEQFF,.,TRBV6-5,TRBJ2-1,.
TGTGCCAGCAGTGAAATAGGTTACACCTTC,CASSEIGYTF,few,TRBV2,TRBJ1-2,.
TGCGCCAGCAGCCGGACGGGGGAGTCACCCCTCCACTTT,CASSRTGESPLHF,many,TRBV4-3,TRBJ1-6,.
TGCAGTGCCTACCCCCACATGAACACTGAAGCTTTCTTT,CSAYPHMNTEAFF,many,TRBV20-1,TRBJ1-1,.
TGTGCCAGCAGCTCGATTAGCGGGGGGGGCACAGATACGCAGTATTTT,CASSSISGGGTDTQYF,few,TRBV11-1,TRBJ2-3,TRBD2
TGCGCCAGCAGCCGGTTACAGCAAGGTAGCAATCAGCCCCAGCATTTT,CASSRLQQGSNQPQHF,.,TRBV4-1,TRBJ1-5,.
TGTGCCAGCAGCTTTGTCACAGGGAGGGGGATCACTGAAGCTTTCTTT,CASSFVTGRGITEAFF,once,TRBV11-2,TRBJ1-1,.
TGTGCCAGTAGTATAGATCTGGCGCAATATAGCAATCAGCCCCAGCATTTT,CASSIDLAQYSNQPQHF,many,TRBV19,TRBJ1-5,.
TGCAGTGCTATAACAGGGGCTGAAGATACGCAGTATTTT,CSAITGAEDTQYF,.,TRBV20-1,TRBJ2-3,TRBD1
TGTGCTAGACAGGGGAATATCGACGAGCAGTACTTC,CARQGNIDEQYF,few,TRBV19,TRBJ2-7,TRBD1
TGCGCCAGCAGGGGACAGGGAGTTAATCGTGCCTATGGCTACACCTTC,CASRGQGVNRAYGYTF,once,TRBV10-1,TRBJ1-2,TRBD1
TGTGCCAGCAGAGAAACCGGGACAGCGTCGGGGTCGGGCCAGTACTTC,CASRETGTASGSGQYF,once,TRBV11-2,TRBJ2-5,TRBD1
TGTGCCTGGAGTGAACTAGCACGGCAGTTCTTC,CAWSELARQFF,once,TRBV30,TRBJ2-1,.
TGCAGTGCCGGTTCTGGAAACACCATATATTTT,CSAGSGNTIYF,many,TRBV29-1,TRBJ1-3,.
TGTGCCAGCAGTTGGACTAGCGGGAGGGCGGAGCAGTTCTTC,CASSWTSGRAEQFF,.,TRBV10-3,TRBJ2-1,TRBD2
TGTGCCAGCAGCCAAGCGGTCCTTTCACCCCTCCACTTT,CASSQAVLSPLHF,many,TRBV3-1,TRBJ1-6,.
TGTGCCAGCACCACTAACTCCTACGAGCAGTACTTC,CASTTNSYEQYF,few,TRBV6-1,TRBJ2-7,.
TGCGCCAGCAGCTTGTTGGGCGGCGATAGCAATCAGCCCCAGCATTTT,CASSLLGGDSNQPQHF,.,TRBV5-1,TRBJ1-5,.
TGTGCCAGTAGTATGGGGTCACCCAGGCAGGAGCTGTTTTTT,CASSMGSPRQELFF,few,TRBV19,TRBJ2-2,.
TGTGCCAGCAGTGCGCTGGGGACAGTCAATCAGCCCCAGCATTTT,CASSALGTVNQPQHF,few,TRBV19,TRBJ1-5,TRBD1
TGTGCCACCAGCAAAGGGGGACAGGGCGCAGGGAACTATGGCTACACCTTC,CATSKGGQGAGNYGYTF,.,TRBV15,TRBJ1-2,TRBD1
TGTGCCAGCAGTCCCAGGGTCGAGGGCTACACTGAAGCTTTCTTT,CASSPRVEGYTEAFF,few,TRBV12-3/TRBV12-4,TRBJ1-1,.
TGTGCCAGCGTTGGGGCGGTAGCGGGCATGCCTTACAATGAGCAGTTCTTC,CASVGAVAGMPYNEQFF,.,TRBV25-1,TRBJ2-1,TRBD2
TGTGCCAGCAGCAAAACGACAGGGGGGCCCCAAGAGACCCAGTACTTC,CASSKTTGGPQETQYF,few,TRBV14,TRBJ2-5,TRBD1
TGTGCCAGTAGTACCCGGACTAGCGGGAGTATTTACAATGAGCAGTTCTTC,CASSTRTSGSIYNEQFF,many,TRBV19,TRBJ2-1,TRBD2
TGCAGTGCTAGCCAACCGACAGAGAACACTGAAGCTTTCTTT,CSASQPTENTEAFF,.,TRBV20-1,TRBJ1-1,.
TGTGCCAGCAGCGCCCCCCCCTCTAACACAGATACGCAGTATTTT,CASSAPPSNTDTQYF,.,TRBV9,TRBJ2-3,.
TGTGCCAGCAGGGCTGGGGGGGCTTCCTACAATGAGCAGTTCTTC,CASRAGGASYNEQFF,.,TRBV9,TRBJ2-1,.
TGTGCCAGCGAGAGCGGACAGGGACAAACTGAAGCTTTCTTT,CASESGQGQTEAFF,once,TRBV6-4,TRBJ1-1,TRBD1
TGTGCCAGCAGCCAAACGGGACTAGCAGACTACGAGCAGTACTTC,CASSQTGLADYEQYF,many,TRBV14,TRBJ2-7,TRBD2
TGCAGTGCTAGAGATCAAGGGGAACGGAATGAGCAGTTCTTC,CSARDQGERNEQFF,few,TRBV20-1,TRBJ2-1,.